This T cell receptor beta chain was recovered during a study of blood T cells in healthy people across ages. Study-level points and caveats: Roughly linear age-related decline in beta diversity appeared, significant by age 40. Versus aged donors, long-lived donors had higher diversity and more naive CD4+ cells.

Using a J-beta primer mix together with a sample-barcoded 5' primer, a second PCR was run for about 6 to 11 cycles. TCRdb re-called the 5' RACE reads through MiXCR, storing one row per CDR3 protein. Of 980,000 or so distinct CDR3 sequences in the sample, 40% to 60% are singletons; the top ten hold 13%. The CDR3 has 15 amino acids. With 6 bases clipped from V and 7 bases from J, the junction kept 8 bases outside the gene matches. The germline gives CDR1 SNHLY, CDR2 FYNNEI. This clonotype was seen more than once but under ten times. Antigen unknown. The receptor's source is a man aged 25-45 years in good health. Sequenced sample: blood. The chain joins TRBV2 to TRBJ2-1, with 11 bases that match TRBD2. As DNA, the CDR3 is TGTGCCAGCAGATGTCTAGCGGGGGGCACGAATGAGCAGTTCTTC. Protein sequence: CASRCLAGGTNEQFF.